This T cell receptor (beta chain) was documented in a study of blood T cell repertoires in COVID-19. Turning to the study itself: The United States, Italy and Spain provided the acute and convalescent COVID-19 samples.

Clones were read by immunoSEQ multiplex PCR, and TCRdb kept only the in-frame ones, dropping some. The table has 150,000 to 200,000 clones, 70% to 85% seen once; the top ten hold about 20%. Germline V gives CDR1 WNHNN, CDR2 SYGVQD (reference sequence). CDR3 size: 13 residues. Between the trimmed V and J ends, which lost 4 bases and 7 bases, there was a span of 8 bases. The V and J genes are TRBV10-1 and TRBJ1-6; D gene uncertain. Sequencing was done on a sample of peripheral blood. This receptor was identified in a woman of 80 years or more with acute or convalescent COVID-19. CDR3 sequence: CASSAQINSPLHF. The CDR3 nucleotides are TGCGCCAGCAGTGCGCAGATAAATTCACCCCTCCACTTT.